Presented here are 19 T cell receptor beta chains from one specimen sequenced in a study of human T cells and chemical hapten exposure. Time point in this sample: patch test 3, about 24 weeks after DPC sensitization. The treatment was: therapeutic diphenylcyclopropenone sensitization with weekly scalp DPC. A single record per CDR3 protein comes from TCRdb applying MiXCR to the RACE reads. The sample has about 82,000 distinct CDR3 sequences; 10% to 15% are singletons. The sequencing used whole blood, collected in connection with sensitization to the hapten diphenylcyclopropenone (DPC). The receptor source for this set is a woman aged 45 to 65 with alopecia areata. Some clones in this sample may be carry-over from other donors' samples.

This clonotype was observed at least ten times. CDR3 in DNA: TGTGCCAGCAGTGGCGGGGGGAGCACTGAAGCTTTCTTT. Amino acids: CASSGGGSTEAFF. The chain is built from TRBV6-4 and TRBJ1-1, with TRBD1 as a possible D gene (5 bases). The CDR3 sequence is 13 residues long. Germline CDR1 and CDR2: MRHNA and SNTAGT. Trimming pared 4 bases from V and 4 bases from J, leaving 10 bases between.

In its sample, this clonotype was seen many times. The V and J genes are TRBV29-1 and TRBJ1-1, with TRBD1 as a possible D gene (5 bases). V was cut by 4 bases and J by 3 bases, with 9 bases left in between. CDR1 SQVTM and CDR2 ANQGSEA come from the germline V gene. The CDR3 has 12 residues. CDR3 region: CSVGRGDTEAFF. CDR3 in DNA: TGCAGCGTTGGCCGGGGGGACACTGAAGCTTTCTTT.

This clonotype has at least ten counts. The genes are TRBV11-2 and TRBJ2-7; either TRBD1 or TRBD2 may supply D (5 bases each). Germline-derived CDR1 and CDR2 are SGHAT and FQNNGV. V gave up 6 bases and J gave up 7 bases, with 16 bases separating them. CDR3 length: 13 residues. CDR3: CASSYPGAREQYF. For the CDR3, the DNA is TGTGCCAGCAGTTACCCCGGGGCCAGGGAGCAGTACTTC.

This clonotype was seen ten or more times. The J gene is TRBJ2-7, the V gene TRBV20-1; 7 bases are shared with TRBD2. This CDR3 has 14 residues. CDR1 DFQATT and CDR2 SNEGSKA come from the germline V gene (reference sequence). V lost 6 bases, J lost 0 bases, and 8 bases stayed unmatched. The CDR3 region has the DNA TGCAGTGCGTCTAGCGGCTGGAGCTCCTACGAGCAGTACTTC. Translating it yields CSASSGWSSYEQYF.

This clonotype was seen a few times. V gene TRBV20-1 combines with J gene TRBJ1-3; D is possibly TRBD1 (6 bases). This CDR3 is built from 16 residues. V gave up 1 base and J gave up 0 bases, with 13 bases separating them. Per germline, CDR1 DFQATT and CDR2 SNEGSKA (reference sequence). The CDR3 here is CSARAPGQNSGNTIYF. CDR3 in DNA: TGCAGTGCTAGAGCTCCGGGACAAAACTCTGGAAACACCATATATTTT.

This clonotype was observed at least ten times. Germline and junction disagree at one end, which may indicate a read error. The V call is TRBV20-1, the J call TRBJ1-4; D uncertain. There are 15 residues in the CDR3. Per the germline V gene, CDR1 is DFQATT and CDR2 is SNEGSKA (reference sequence). DNA of the CDR3: TGCAGTGCTGGAGAAGCGGAAAAGGCTAATGAAAAACTGTTTTTT. This translates into CSAGEAEKANEKLFF.

In this sample, this clonotype turned up many times. J is TRBJ2-1 and V is TRBV29-1; D perhaps matches TRBD1 (5 bases). CDR1 and CDR2 (germline): SQVTM, ANQGSEA. V was pared by 4 bases and J by 4 bases, with 8 bases between. This CDR3 comprises 12 residues. DNA for the CDR3: TGCAGCGTTGGACAGCTATACAATGAGCAGTTCTTC. Translation gives CSVGQLYNEQFF.

This clonotype appeared many times. The chain carries TRBV7-6 and TRBJ2-1, with 8 bases fitting TRBD2. There are 16 residues in the CDR3. With V trimmed by 1 base and J by 5 bases, 7 bases remained unmatched. The germline gives CDR1 SGHVS, CDR2 FNYEAQ. DNA for the CDR3: TGTGCCAGCAGCTTAGGTAGTAGCGGGGCCCACAATGAGCAGTTCTTC. Its protein product is CASSLGSSGAHNEQFF.

The chain links TRBV6-6 to TRBJ2-5; the match to TRBD2 covers 8 bases. Germline V gene data show CDR1 as MNHNY and CDR2 as SVGAGI (reference sequence). Losses at the gene ends were 6 bases for V and 5 bases for J; bases not matched to a gene: 11. The CDR3 consists of 15 residues. CDR3 DNA: TGTGCCAGCAGCATAACTAGCGGCGGTCGGGAGACCCAGTACTTC. It codes for CASSITSGGRETQYF.

This clonotype was detected ten times or more. The chain joins TRBV7-8 to TRBJ2-1; the match to TRBD2 covers 10 bases. Germline-derived CDR1 and CDR2 are SGHVS and FQNEAQ. CDR3 size: 16 residues. The V and J ends lost 6 bases and 9 bases, in that order; junction bases with no gene match: 14. CDR3 coding DNA: TGTGCCAGCAGGCAAAGACTAGCGGGTCCGCTTAGTGAGCAGTTCTTC. It codes for CASRQRLAGPLSEQFF.

The chain uses TRBV7-2 and TRBJ1-2; TRBD1 is a possible D gene (6 bases). The CDR3 extends over 14 amino acids. From germline, CDR1 is SGHTA and CDR2 FQGNSA. The V end was cut by 2 bases, the J end by 2 bases, with 9 bases between. The CDR3: CASSLRGRNYGYTF. CDR3 bases: TGTGCCAGCAGCTTACGGGGGCGCAACTATGGCTACACCTTC.

In this sample, this clonotype turned up many times. The chain uses TRBV12-3 or TRBV12-4 and TRBJ1-3; TRBD1 might be the D (5 bases). V was pared by 3 bases and J by 0 bases, with 6 bases between. This CDR3 region has 14 residues. The CDR3: CASSLTASGNTIYF. CDR3 DNA: TGTGCCAGCAGTTTGACAGCCTCTGGAAACACCATATATTTT.

This clonotype came up a few times. The genes are TRBV28 and TRBJ2-7; D remains unclear. Trimming removed 6 bases from V and 4 bases from J, with 10 bases in between. The CDR3 totals 12 residues. The germline CDR1 and CDR2 sequences are MDHEN and SYDVKM. CDR3 nucleotides: TGTGCCAGCAGGGCAGGAGAATACGAGCAGTACTTC. This codes for CASRAGEYEQYF.

In its sample, this clonotype was seen many times. This chain uses TRBV10-3 with TRBJ2-3; D uncertain. The CDR3 runs to 14 residues. The V gene's germline CDR1 is ENHRY and CDR2 SYGVKD. V was pared by 8 bases and J by 6 bases, with 18 bases between. CDR3 DNA: TGTGCCATCGCGAATCTCCGCCCCACGGATACGCAGTATTTT. It specifies CAIANLRPTDTQYF.

Ten or more counts support this clonotype. This chain joins TRBV6-5 and TRBJ1-4, with TRBD1 as a possible D gene (6 bases). The germline CDR1 and CDR2 sequences are MNHEY and SVGAGI. Trimming shortened V by 0 bases and J by 13 bases, and 21 bases separated the two germline ends. This CDR3 is built from 16 residues. CDR3 loop: CASSYSESGGAGTLFF. CDR3 coding DNA: TGTGCCAGCAGTTACTCGGAATCGGGGGGGGCAGGGACACTGTTTTTT.

This chain links TRBV28 with TRBJ1-2; D is possibly TRBD1 (6 bases). CDR3 length: 12 amino acids. V shed 2 bases and J shed 8 bases, with 9 bases lying between them. From germline, CDR1 is MDHEN and CDR2 SYDVKM. CDR3 in DNA: TGTGCCAGCAGTTTAGGGACACGGGGCTACACCTTC. Amino acids: CASSLGTRGYTF.

This clonotype was seen a handful of times. The rearrangement links TRBV10-1 to TRBJ2-1; the D gene is possibly TRBD1 (5 bases). V lost 3 bases, J lost 8 bases, and 17 bases lay in between. The CDR3 loop spans 15 amino acids. CDR1 and CDR2 (germline): WNHNN, SYGVQD (reference sequence). In nucleotides, the CDR3 is TGCGCCAGCAGTGACAGGGCGCACAACCTCCATGAGCAGTTCTTC. This encodes CASSDRAHNLHEQFF.

As to this clonotype: The junction shows a germline mismatch at one end, possibly a read error. V is TRBV29-1 and J is TRBJ1-1; 8 positions match TRBD1. There are 15 residues in the CDR3. Germline-derived CDR1 and CDR2 are SQVTM and ANQGSEA. The DNA of the CDR3 is TGCGGCGTTGATGCGACAGGGGCTATGAGCACTGAAGCTTTCTTT. Its protein product is CGVDATGAMSTEAFF.

The V gene is TRBV5-4, the J gene TRBJ2-3; D is perhaps TRBD1 or TRBD2 (5 bases each). This CDR3 has 15 residues. Germline lookup yields CDR1 SGHNT and CDR2 YYREEE (reference sequence). Trimming removed 4 bases at V and 8 bases at J, with 20 bases between. The CDR3, as DNA: TGTGCCAGCAGCGAAGGGACCCTCAATCAGGGTACGCAGTATTTT. Translating gives CASSEGTLNQGTQYF.